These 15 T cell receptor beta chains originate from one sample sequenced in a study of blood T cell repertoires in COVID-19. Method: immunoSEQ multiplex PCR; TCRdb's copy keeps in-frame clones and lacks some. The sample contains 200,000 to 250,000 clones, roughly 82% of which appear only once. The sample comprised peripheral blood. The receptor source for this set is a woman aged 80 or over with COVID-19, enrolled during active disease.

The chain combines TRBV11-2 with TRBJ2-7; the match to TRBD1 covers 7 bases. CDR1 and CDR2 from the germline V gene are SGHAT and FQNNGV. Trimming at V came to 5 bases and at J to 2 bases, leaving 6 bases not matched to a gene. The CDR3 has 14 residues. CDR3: CASSIATGPYEQYV. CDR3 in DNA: TGTGCCAGCAGCATCGCGACAGGGCCCTACGAGCAGTACGTC.

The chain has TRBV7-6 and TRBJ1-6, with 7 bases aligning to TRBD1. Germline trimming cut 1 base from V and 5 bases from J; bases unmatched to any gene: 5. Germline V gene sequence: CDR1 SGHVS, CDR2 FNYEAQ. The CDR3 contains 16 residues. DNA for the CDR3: TGTGCCAGCAGCTTAGAGGCGACAGGGAATAATTCACCCCTCCACTTT. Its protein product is CASSLEATGNNSPLHF.

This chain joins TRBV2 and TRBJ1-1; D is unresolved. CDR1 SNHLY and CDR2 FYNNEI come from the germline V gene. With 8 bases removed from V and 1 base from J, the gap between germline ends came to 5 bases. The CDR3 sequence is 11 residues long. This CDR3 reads CASGRNTEAFF. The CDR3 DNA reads TGTGCCAGCGGCCGGAACACTGAAGCTTTCTTT.

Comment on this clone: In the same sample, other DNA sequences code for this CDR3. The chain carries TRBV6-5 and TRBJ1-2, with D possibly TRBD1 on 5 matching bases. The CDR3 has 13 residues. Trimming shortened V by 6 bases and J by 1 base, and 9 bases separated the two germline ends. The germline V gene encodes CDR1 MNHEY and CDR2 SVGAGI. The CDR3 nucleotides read TGTGCCAGCAGCCCGGGGGTTAACTATGGCTACACCTTC. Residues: CASSPGVNYGYTF.

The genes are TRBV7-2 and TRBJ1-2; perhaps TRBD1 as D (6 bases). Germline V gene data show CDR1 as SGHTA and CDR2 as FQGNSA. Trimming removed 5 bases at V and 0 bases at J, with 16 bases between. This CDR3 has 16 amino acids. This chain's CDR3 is CASSQTQGLTNYGYTF. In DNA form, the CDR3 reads TGTGCCAGCAGCCAGACGCAGGGGCTAACTAACTATGGCTACACCTTC.

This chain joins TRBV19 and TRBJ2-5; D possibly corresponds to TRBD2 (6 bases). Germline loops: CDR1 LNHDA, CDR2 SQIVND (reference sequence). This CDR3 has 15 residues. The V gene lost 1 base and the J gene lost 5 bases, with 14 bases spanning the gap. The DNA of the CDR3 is TGTGCCAGTAGTATAGGAGTAGGAGGGAGGGAGACCCAGTACTTC. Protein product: CASSIGVGGRETQYF.

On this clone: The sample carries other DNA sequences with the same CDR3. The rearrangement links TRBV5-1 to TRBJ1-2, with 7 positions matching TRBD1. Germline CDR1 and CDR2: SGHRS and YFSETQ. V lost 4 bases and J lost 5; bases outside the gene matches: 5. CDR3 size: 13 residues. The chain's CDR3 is CASSPGQMYGYTF. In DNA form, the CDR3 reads TGCGCCAGCAGCCCGGGACAGATGTATGGCTACACCTTC.

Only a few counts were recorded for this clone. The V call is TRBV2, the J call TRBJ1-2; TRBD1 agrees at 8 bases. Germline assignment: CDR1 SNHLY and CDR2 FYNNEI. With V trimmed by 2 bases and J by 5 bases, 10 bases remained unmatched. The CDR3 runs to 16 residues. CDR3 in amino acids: CASSESSQGARYGYTF. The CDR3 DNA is TGTGCCAGCAGTGAATCGAGTCAGGGGGCGCGTTATGGCTACACCTTC. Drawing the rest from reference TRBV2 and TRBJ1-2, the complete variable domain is EPEVTQTPSHQVTQMGQEVILRCVPISNHLYFYWYRQILGQKVEFLVSFYNNEISEKSEIFDDQFSVERPDGSNFTLKIRSTKLEDSAMYFCASSESSQGARYGYTFGSGTRLTVV.

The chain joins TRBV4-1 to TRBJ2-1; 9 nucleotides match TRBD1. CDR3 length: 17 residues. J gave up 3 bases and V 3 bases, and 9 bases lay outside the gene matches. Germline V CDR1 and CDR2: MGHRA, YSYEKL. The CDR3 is CASSQGLQGAGYNEQFF. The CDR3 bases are TGCGCCAGCAGCCAGGGCTTACAGGGGGCTGGCTACAATGAGCAGTTCTTC.

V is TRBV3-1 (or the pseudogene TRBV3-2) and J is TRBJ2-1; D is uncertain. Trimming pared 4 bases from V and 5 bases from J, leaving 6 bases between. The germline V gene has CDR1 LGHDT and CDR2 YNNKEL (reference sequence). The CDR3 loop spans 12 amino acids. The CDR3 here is CASSPRDNEQFF. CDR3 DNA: TGTGCCAGCAGCCCAAGAGACAATGAGCAGTTCTTC.

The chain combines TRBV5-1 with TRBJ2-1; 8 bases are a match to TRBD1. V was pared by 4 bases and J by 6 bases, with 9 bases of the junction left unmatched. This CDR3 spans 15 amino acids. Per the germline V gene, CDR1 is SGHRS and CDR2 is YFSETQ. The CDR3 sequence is CASSRIGQGGNEQFF. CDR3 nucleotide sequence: TGCGCCAGCAGCCGCATAGGACAGGGAGGCAATGAGCAGTTCTTC.

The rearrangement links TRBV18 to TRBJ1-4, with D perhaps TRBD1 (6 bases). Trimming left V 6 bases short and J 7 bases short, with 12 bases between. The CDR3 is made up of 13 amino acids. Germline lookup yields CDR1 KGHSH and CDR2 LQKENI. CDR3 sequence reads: CASSSTGSEKLFF. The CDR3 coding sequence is TGTGCCAGCTCCTCGACAGGATCTGAAAAACTGTTTTTT.

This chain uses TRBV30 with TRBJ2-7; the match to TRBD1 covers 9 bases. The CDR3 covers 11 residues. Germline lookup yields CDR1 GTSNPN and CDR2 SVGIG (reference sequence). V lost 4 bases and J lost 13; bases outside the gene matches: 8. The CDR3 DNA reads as TGTGCCTGGACCCCCCGGGACAGGGTATACTTC. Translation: CAWTPRDRVYF.

This CDR3 reads CASSLGQGAYEQYF. DNA for the CDR3: TGTGCCAGCAGCCTCGGACAGGGGGCCTACGAGCAGTACTTC. J is TRBJ2-7 and V is TRBV7-2; the match to TRBD1 covers 10 bases. Germline V gene lookup returns CDR1 SGHTA and CDR2 FQGNSA. Trimming took 5 bases from V and 2 from J; bases not matched to a gene: 3. The CDR3 has 14 residues.

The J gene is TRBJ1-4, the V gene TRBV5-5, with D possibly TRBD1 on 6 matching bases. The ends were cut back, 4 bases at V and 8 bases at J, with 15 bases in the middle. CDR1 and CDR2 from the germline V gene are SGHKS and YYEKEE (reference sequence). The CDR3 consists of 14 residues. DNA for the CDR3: TGTGCCAGCAGCCCACAGGGTGAAAAGGAAAAACTGTTTTTT. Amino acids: CASSPQGEKEKLFF.